The 7 T cell receptor beta chains below come from one sample, sequenced in a study of blood T cell repertoires in COVID-19. The method was immunoSEQ multiplex PCR; TCRdb's version includes in-frame clones alone and lacks a portion of them. The sample has more than 150,000 clones; around nine tenths are singletons. Sequencing was performed on peripheral blood. The receptor set was obtained from a man aged 35 to 55 with active or convalescent COVID-19.

This clone has only one observation. The chain recombines TRBV30 with TRBJ1-2, with D tentatively TRBD1 (5 bases). V was trimmed by 0 bases and J by 6 bases, leaving 11 bases between them. Germline V gene sequence: CDR1 GTSNPN, CDR2 SVGIG (reference sequence). The CDR3 spans 13 residues. The DNA of the CDR3 is TGTGCCTGGAGTGTGCAAGCAGGGAATGGCTACACCTTC. Translated, it gives CAWSVQAGNGYTF.

This chain links TRBV27 with TRBJ1-1; D not resolved. Trimming stripped 3 bases from V and 3 bases from J, with 8 bases between. This CDR3 contains 13 residues. Germline V gene lookup returns CDR1 MNHEY and CDR2 SMNVEV (reference sequence). This chain's CDR3 is CASSFDLDTEAFF. The CDR3 DNA reads TGTGCCAGCAGTTTCGACTTGGACACTGAAGCTTTCTTT.

This clone showed up just a few times. The V gene is TRBV30, the J gene TRBJ1-2, with D perhaps matching TRBD1 (5 bases). The CDR3 covers 13 residues. Germline V gene data show CDR1 as GTSNPN and CDR2 as SVGIG (reference sequence). Trimming cost V 1 base and J 8 bases, with 14 bases left between them. This CDR3 is CAWSGGNRLGYTF. In DNA form, the CDR3 reads TGTGCCTGGAGTGGGGGAAACAGGCTCGGCTACACCTTC.

The chain carries TRBV12-3 or TRBV12-4 and TRBJ2-5, with D maybe TRBD2 (5 bases). V shed 7 bases and J shed 4 bases, with 10 bases lying between them. The CDR3 loop spans 12 amino acids. The CDR3 sequence: CASTSEGETQYF. The CDR3 DNA reads as TGTGCCAGCACTTCTGAGGGAGAGACCCAGTACTTC.

The chain has TRBV7-2 and TRBJ1-3; D is perhaps TRBD1 (5 bases). Germline values: CDR1 SGHTA, CDR2 FQGNSA. V shed 4 bases and J shed 3 bases, with 10 bases lying between them. CDR3 length equals 14 residues. CDR3 residues: CASSSQGGGNTIYF. The CDR3 DNA reads TGTGCCAGCAGCTCGCAGGGAGGTGGAAACACCATATATTTT.

V gene TRBV11-2 combines with J gene TRBJ2-3, with 9 bases aligning to TRBD2. Germline V gene sequence: CDR1 SGHAT, CDR2 FQNNGV. Trimming cost V 5 bases and J 1 base; bases outside gene matches: 7. This CDR3 is built from 16 residues. CDR3 protein: CASSPLIAGGTDTQYF. In DNA, the CDR3 is TGTGCCAGCAGCCCTTTAATAGCGGGGGGCACAGATACGCAGTATTTT. The full variable domain, its missing parts supplied by reference TRBV11-2 and TRBJ2-3, is EAGVAQSPRYKIIEKRQSVAFWCNPISGHATLYWYQQILGQGPKLLIQFQNNGVVDDSQLPKDRFSAERLKGVDSTLKIQPAKLEDSAVYLCASSPLIAGGTDTQYFGPGTRLTVL.

This chain links TRBV5-4 with TRBJ1-2; D perhaps matches TRBD1 (6 bases). Between the trimmed V and J ends, which lost 5 bases and 5 bases, there was a span of 16 bases. The CDR3 totals 14 residues. Germline V CDR1 and CDR2: SGHNT, YYREEE (reference sequence). The CDR3 coding sequence is TGTGCCAGCAGACCCGGGACATCGAGTTATGGCTACACCTTC. Its translation is CASRPGTSSYGYTF.